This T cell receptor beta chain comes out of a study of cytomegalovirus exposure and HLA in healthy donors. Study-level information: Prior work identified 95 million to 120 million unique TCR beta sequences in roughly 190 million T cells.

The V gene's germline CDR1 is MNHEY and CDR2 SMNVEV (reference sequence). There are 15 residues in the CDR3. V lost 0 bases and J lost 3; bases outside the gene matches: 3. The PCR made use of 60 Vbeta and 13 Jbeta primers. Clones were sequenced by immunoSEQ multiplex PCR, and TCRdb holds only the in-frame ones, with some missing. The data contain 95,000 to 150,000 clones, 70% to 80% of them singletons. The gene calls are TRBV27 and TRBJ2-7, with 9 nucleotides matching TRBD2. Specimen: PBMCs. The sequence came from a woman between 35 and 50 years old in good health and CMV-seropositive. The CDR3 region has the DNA TGTGCCAGCAGTTTATCGGGACTAGCCCTCTACGAGCAGTACTTC. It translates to CASSLSGLALYEQYF.